This section outlines one T cell receptor beta chain sequence together with its context. The repertoire was sequenced with immunoSEQ multiplex PCR; TCRdb's copy has only in-frame clones and lacks some. There are approximately 1.9 million clones in the sample; over 85% occur only once, and about 1.6% lies in the top ten. The entry originates in a study of shared clonotypes between healthy human individuals. CD45RO-negative, CCR7-selected cells formed the naive CD8 fraction, which excluded terminally differentiated effector memory CD45RA+ cells. The germline V gene encodes CDR1 MNHNY and CDR2 SVGAGI (reference sequence). V dropped 6 bases and J dropped 1 base, with 10 bases sitting between them. CDR3 length equals 14 residues.

Material: naive CD8+ T cells from PBMCs. The receptor's source is a man aged 18 to 30 in good health. Some clones in this sample may be carry-over from other donors' samples. The chain couples TRBV6-6 to TRBJ1-5, with a tentative D call TRBD1 (5 bases). The CDR3 bases are TGTGCCAGCAGAATGGGACTGAGCAATCAGCCCCAGCATTTT. This gives the protein CASRMGLSNQPQHF.